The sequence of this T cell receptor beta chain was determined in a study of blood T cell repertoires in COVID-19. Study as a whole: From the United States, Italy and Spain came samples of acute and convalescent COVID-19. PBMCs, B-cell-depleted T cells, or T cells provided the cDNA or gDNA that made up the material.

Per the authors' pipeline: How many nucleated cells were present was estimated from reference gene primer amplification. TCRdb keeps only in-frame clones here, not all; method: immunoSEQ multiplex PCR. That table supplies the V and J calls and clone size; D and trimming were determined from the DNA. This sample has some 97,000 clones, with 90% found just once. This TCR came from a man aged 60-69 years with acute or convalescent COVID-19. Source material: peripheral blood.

The CDR3 loop is CAWDRGYGYTF. CDR3 coding DNA: TGTGCCTGGGACAGGGGATATGGCTACACCTTC. The chain uses TRBV30 and TRBJ1-2; 8 bases match TRBD1. This CDR3 comprises 11 residues. Trimming took 5 bases from V and 5 from J; bases not matched to a gene: 1. Germline V gene sequence: CDR1 GTSNPN, CDR2 SVGIG (reference sequence).